The clone carrying this T cell receptor beta chain has just a few counts. Its antigen is still unknown. Trimming left V 2 bases short and J 6 bases short, with 12 bases between. The CDR3 contains 14 residues. Quantitative 5'-RACE with molecular barcodes was used to make the TCR beta libraries. MiXCR, applied by TCRdb to the 5' RACE reads, yields one record per CDR3 protein. The repertoire has about 280,000 distinct CDR3 sequences, approximately 20% of them found once; the top ten carry 7.5% to 9%. The data derive from a study of CD8 T cells in ankylosing spondylitis. Findings and limits, study-wide: A motif in TCR beta, a set of several highly homologous variants, appeared characteristic of ankylosing spondylitis blood.

This chain joins TRBV12-3 or TRBV12-4 and TRBJ2-3; the D is unclear. Sequenced material: blood, either unsorted or a sorted T cell fraction (not recorded which). The sequence came from a male donor with ankylosing spondylitis or in good health (not recorded which). CDR3 region: CASSLLSGGDTQYF. The CDR3 DNA sequence: TGTGCCAGCAGTTTATTATCAGGCGGCGATACGCAGTATTTT.